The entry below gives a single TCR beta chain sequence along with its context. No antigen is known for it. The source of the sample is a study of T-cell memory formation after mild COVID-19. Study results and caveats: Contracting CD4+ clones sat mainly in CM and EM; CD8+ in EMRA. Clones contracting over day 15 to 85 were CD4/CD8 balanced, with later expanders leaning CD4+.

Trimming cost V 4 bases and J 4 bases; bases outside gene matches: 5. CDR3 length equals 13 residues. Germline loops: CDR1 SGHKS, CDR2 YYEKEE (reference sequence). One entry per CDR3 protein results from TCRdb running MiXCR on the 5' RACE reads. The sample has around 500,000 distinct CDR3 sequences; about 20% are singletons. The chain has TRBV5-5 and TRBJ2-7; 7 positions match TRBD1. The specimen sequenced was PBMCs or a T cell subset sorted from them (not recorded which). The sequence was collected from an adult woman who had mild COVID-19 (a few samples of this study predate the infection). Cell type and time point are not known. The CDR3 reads CASSLDREYEQYF. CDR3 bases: TGTGCCAGCAGCCTAGACAGGGAGTACGAGCAGTACTTC.